This TCR beta chain is from a study of T cells in Graves' hyperthyroidism and ophthalmopathy. The CDR3 is 15 amino acids. The V segment lost 4 bases and the J segment 2 bases; nucleotides outside the gene matches: 4. Germline V gives CDR1 LGHDT, CDR2 YNNKEL (reference sequence). Turning to this clonotype: The target antigen is unknown.

The CDR3 regions of TCR beta were amplified from RNA transcripts. The TCR CDR3 was amplified in a first-round RT-PCR using the HTBI primer set. TCRdb used MiXCR to reprocess the multiplex PCR reads, holding one entry per CDR3 protein. Counted here are some 550,000 distinct CDR3 sequences, 16% occurring once; the ten biggest clones make up 3% to 4%. General observations from the study: A model of 13 V-J features distinguished ophthalmopathy from stable hyperthyroidism.

Patients were excluded because of uncontrolled infection, other autoimmune disease, pregnancy or lactation. The receptor comes from a woman aged 40 to 50 with Graves' ophthalmopathy. The rearrangement uses TRBV3-1 and TRBJ1-5; 8 bases agree with TRBD1. The sequencing input was blood. The CDR3 DNA reads TGTGCCAGCAGCCCCGACAGGGGAGGCAATCAGCCCCAGCATTTT. Protein sequence: CASSPDRGGNQPQHF.